The 28 T cell receptor beta chains presented below share a single source sample, sequenced in a study of cytomegalovirus exposure and HLA in healthy donors (dated by TCRdb to between 2016 and 2019). The receptor library was made with the immunoSEQ multiplex PCR assay. For the multiplex PCR, a mixture combining 60 forward primers for TCR Vbeta segments and 13 reverse primers for TCR Jbeta segments was used. TCRdb carries this immuneACCESS record with in-frame sequences only. Its versions omit some clonotypes, under half of them owing to an unresolved V gene in the studies checked, with the rest unexplained. The sample table shows over 250,000 clones, and just over 85% are seen once. Roughly 4% of the sample lies in the top ten. Sequencing input: PBMCs. The receptors derive from a man aged 35 to 55 in good health and CMV-seropositive.

There are a few counts of this clone. The rearrangement uses TRBV7-9 and TRBJ1-4; 8 nucleotides line up with TRBD1. CDR1 and CDR2 from the germline V gene are SEHNR and FQNEAQ (reference sequence). The CDR3 consists of 14 residues. After removal of 5 bases from V and 8 bases from J, the junction contained 7 bases not matched to a gene. CDR3 nucleotides: TGTGCCAGCAGCCCAGGGGGCCGGAGGGAAAAACTGTTTTTT. This sequence encodes CASSPGGRREKLFF.

The chain recombines TRBV27 with TRBJ2-5; 8 nucleotides align to TRBD2. The tail of the sequence fits TRBJ2-7 better, so the J call may be wrong. CDR3 length: 14 residues. Germline lookup yields CDR1 MNHEY and CDR2 SMNVEV (reference sequence). CDR3 loop: CASSLSAGAYEQYF. The CDR3 DNA is TGTGCCAGCAGTTTATCAGCGGGGGCCTACGAGCAGTACTTC.

V gene TRBV29-1 combines with J gene TRBJ2-3, with TRBD2 matching 8 bases. CDR3 length equals 14 residues. Per the germline V gene, CDR1 is SQVTM and CDR2 is ANQGSEA. The trim removed 6 bases at V and 6 bases at J, leaving 11 bases unmatched. As DNA, the CDR3 is TGCAGCGTCCCCCGAGCGGGAGTGTTGGATACGCAGTATTTT. Encoded protein: CSVPRAGVLDTQYF.

V gene TRBV6-5 combines with J gene TRBJ1-2; TRBD1 matches at 8 bases. V shed 4 bases, J shed 4 bases, and the junction held 8 bases outside the gene matches. Germline V gene sequence: CDR1 MNHEY, CDR2 SVGAGI. CDR3 length: 15 amino acids. DNA of the CDR3: TGTGCCAGCAGTTCCTACAGGGGGACCAGCTATGGCTACACCTTC. Protein sequence: CASSSYRGTSYGYTF.

The CDR3 DNA follows: TGTGCCAGCAGCTTAGCAGGGGGCAGTGAGCAGTTCTTC. Its translation: CASSLAGGSEQFF. This rearrangement joins TRBV7-9 to TRBJ2-1, with 7 positions matching TRBD1. V trimming: 0 bases; J trimming: 9 bases; junction bases outside the gene matches: 2. CDR1 is SEHNR and CDR2 is FQNEAQ in the germline V gene (reference sequence). The CDR3 is 13 amino acids.

The V gene is TRBV2, the J gene TRBJ2-7; a possible D gene is TRBD1 (5 bases). The germline CDR1 and CDR2 sequences are SNHLY and FYNNEI. The V gene lost 11 bases and the J gene lost 3 bases, with 17 bases spanning the gap. CDR3 size: 13 residues. CDR3 in DNA: TGTGCCTCCCTGACAGAAGCCTTCTACGAGCAGTACTTC. Amino acids: CASLTEAFYEQYF.

The chain has TRBV5-1 and TRBJ2-7, with 9 nucleotides matching TRBD1. CDR1 SGHRS and CDR2 YFSETQ come from the germline V gene. J lost 2 bases, V lost 5 bases, and 17 bases had no gene match. This CDR3 region has 18 residues. The CDR3: CASSRLPPGTGRPYEQYF. The CDR3 nucleotides are TGCGCCAGCAGTCGGTTACCTCCAGGGACAGGGAGGCCCTACGAGCAGTACTTC.

J is TRBJ2-2 and V is TRBV7-3, with 8 bases matching TRBD2. Germline CDR1 is SGHTA and CDR2 is FQGTGA. CDR3 size: 17 residues. The V segment lost 8 bases and the J segment 0 bases; nucleotides outside the gene matches: 11. The CDR3 sequence: CASGGASGLSNTGELFF. The CDR3 region has the DNA TGTGCCAGCGGCGGAGCTAGCGGGCTATCGAACACCGGGGAGCTGTTTTTT.

The CDR3 loop reads CGQRGVEQPQHF. CDR3 nucleotides: TGTGGGCAGCGGGGGGTTGAACAGCCCCAGCATTTT. The rearrangement joins TRBV6-4 to TRBJ1-5, with D possibly TRBD1 on 5 matching bases. The CDR3 is made up of 12 amino acids. The germline CDR1 and CDR2 sequences are MRHNA and SNTAGT.

The chain combines TRBV2 with TRBJ2-7; maybe TRBD2 (6 bases). The CDR3 runs 14 residues. Germline loops: CDR1 SNHLY, CDR2 FYNNEI. V shed 2 bases and J shed 2 bases, with 10 bases lying between them. The DNA of the CDR3 is TGTGCCAGCAGTGAATCGACGGGAGCCTACGAGCAGTACTTC. Protein sequence: CASSESTGAYEQYF.

The chain is built from TRBV2 and TRBJ1-1; no reliable D call. Trimming shortened V by 7 bases and J by 4 bases, and 13 bases separated the two germline ends. The CDR3 sequence is 13 residues long. Per germline, CDR1 SNHLY and CDR2 FYNNEI. Here the CDR3 reads CASTLEEGTEAFF. CDR3 bases: TGTGCCAGCACCCTGGAGGAAGGCACTGAAGCTTTCTTT.

This clone was seen a single time. The V gene is TRBV28, the J gene TRBJ1-2; D might be TRBD1 (5 bases). The CDR3 runs to 14 residues. Looked up from germline, CDR1 is MDHEN and CDR2 is SYDVKM. Trimming pared 3 bases from V and 4 bases from J, leaving 12 bases between. The CDR3 coding sequence is TGTGCCAGCAGTTTGGACACCATGGGCTATGGCTACACCTTC. Its protein product is CASSLDTMGYGYTF.

This clone was recorded once. The chain links TRBV4-1 to TRBJ1-1; D is perhaps TRBD1 (5 bases). Trimming stripped 0 bases from V and 6 bases from J, with 14 bases between. Germline V gene sequence: CDR1 MGHRA, CDR2 YSYEKL. The CDR3 is 15 residues long. The CDR3 DNA sequence: TGCGCCAGCAGCCAAGAAGGTGGGGCAATCGCTGAAGCTTTCTTT. Translating gives CASSQEGGAIAEAFF.

This rearrangement joins TRBV30 to TRBJ1-1, with D perhaps matching TRBD1 (5 bases). There are 12 residues in the CDR3. Germline V gene sequence: CDR1 GTSNPN, CDR2 SVGIG (reference sequence). The DNA of the CDR3 is TGTGCACGGGGGGGGATGAACACTGAAGCTTTCTTT. It translates to CARGGMNTEAFF.

The V gene is TRBV5-6, the J gene TRBJ2-2; the D gene is possibly TRBD1 (6 bases). This CDR3 comprises 14 residues. The ends were cut back, 5 bases at V and 3 bases at J, with 11 bases in the middle. Germline assignment: CDR1 SGHDT and CDR2 YYEEEE. The CDR3 sequence: CASSTDSYTGELFF. DNA of the CDR3: TGTGCCAGCAGTACGGACAGTTACACCGGGGAGCTGTTTTTT.

V gene TRBV29-1 combines with J gene TRBJ2-5; D is perhaps TRBD2 (7 bases). Germline CDR1 and CDR2: SQVTM and ANQGSEA. The CDR3 covers 16 residues. The V gene lost 6 bases and the J gene lost 4 bases, with 24 bases spanning the gap. The CDR3 DNA follows: TGCAGCGTCTTAGGACCCCTAGGGGGGGAGGGAGAGACCCAGTACTTC. It is translated as CSVLGPLGGEGETQYF.

This chain joins TRBV6-5 and TRBJ2-7, with D tentatively TRBD1 (5 bases). The germline V gene has CDR1 MNHEY and CDR2 SVGAGI. CDR3 length equals 13 residues. V gave up 2 bases and J gave up 2 bases, with 7 bases separating them. For the CDR3, the DNA is TGTGCCAGCAGTTACGACAGAACCTACGAGCAGTACTTC. It codes for CASSYDRTYEQYF.

The rearrangement links TRBV11-2 to TRBJ1-2; TRBD1 matches 9 bases. With V trimmed by 4 bases and J by 6 bases, 3 bases remained unmatched. This CDR3 spans 13 amino acids. CDR1 SGHAT and CDR2 FQNNGV come from the germline V gene. The CDR3 protein is CASSSGQGNGYTF. CDR3 nucleotide sequence: TGTGCCAGCAGCTCGGGACAGGGCAATGGCTACACCTTC.

The chain is built from TRBV4-1 and TRBJ2-6; possible D gene TRBD1, 6 bases. The germline V gene encodes CDR1 MGHRA and CDR2 YSYEKL. V was clipped by 4 bases and J by 4 bases, with 8 bases between them. This CDR3 spans 14 amino acids. CDR3 in amino acids: CASSPGAGANVLTF. The CDR3 DNA is TGCGCCAGCAGCCCAGGGGCCGGGGCCAACGTCCTGACTTTC.

This clone has ten or more counts. The CDR3: CASSARTRDYYEQYF. The CDR3 DNA sequence: TGTGCCAGCAGCGCCCGGACTCGTGATTACTACGAGCAGTACTTC. The V and J genes are TRBV21-1 and TRBJ2-7; TRBD2 is taken as the D call from the table, unchecked against the DNA. TRBV21-1 is classified as a pseudogene. The CDR3 loop spans 15 amino acids.

The chain uses TRBV6-6 and TRBJ2-7; TRBD2 aligns across 10 bases. The CDR3 runs 16 residues. Germline V gene lookup returns CDR1 MNHNY and CDR2 SVGAGI (reference sequence). V shed 7 bases, J shed 1 base, and the junction held 10 bases outside the gene matches. As DNA, the CDR3 is TGTGCCAGCACCCCGTGGGGACTAGCGTCATCCTACGAGCAGTACTTC. Translated: CASTPWGLASSYEQYF.

V usage is TRBV5-4 and J usage is TRBJ2-1; 7 bases are a match to TRBD1. J lost 0 bases, V lost 3 bases, and 6 bases had no gene match. The germline gives CDR1 SGHNT, CDR2 YYREEE (reference sequence). CDR3 length: 16 residues. CDR3 DNA: TGTGCCAGCAGCTGGATGACAGGGAGCTCCTACAATGAGCAGTTCTTC. Amino acid sequence: CASSWMTGSSYNEQFF.

The chain employs TRBV28 and TRBJ2-5; 9 bases are a match to TRBD2. The better agreement between TRBJ2-7 and the DNA end casts doubt on the J call. This CDR3 contains 16 residues. The germline gives CDR1 MDHEN, CDR2 SYDVKM. The CDR3 here is CASSTPAGGAVDEQYF. DNA for the CDR3: TGTGCCAGCAGTACCCCAGCGGGAGGCGCGGTCGACGAGCAGTACTTC.

This clone appeared a few times. The chain joins TRBV28 to TRBJ1-4; 7 positions match TRBD1. The CDR3 extends over 14 amino acids. Germline V gene lookup returns CDR1 MDHEN and CDR2 SYDVKM. Trimming removed 3 bases from V and 5 bases from J; junction bases left unmatched: 3. CDR3 coding DNA: TGTGCCAGCAGTTTGGGACAGCGGAATGAAAAACTGTTTTTT. Translation: CASSLGQRNEKLFF.

V is TRBV13 and J is TRBJ1-1, with D possibly being TRBD1 (5 bases). Trimming left V 5 bases short and J 10 bases short, with 11 bases between. The germline gives CDR1 PRHDT, CDR2 FYEKMQ (reference sequence). CDR3 length: 11 amino acids. Here the CDR3 DNA reads TGTGCCAGCAGCCAGTGGGGGGGAGCTTTCTTT. Amino acid sequence: CASSQWGGAFF.

The gene calls are TRBV28 and TRBJ1-2; no clear D. The CDR3 sequence is 13 residues long. V lost 6 bases and J 8 bases, leaving 16 bases between the germline ends. From germline, CDR1 is MDHEN and CDR2 SYDVKM. The CDR3 reads CASRPTMNLGYTF. The CDR3 region has the DNA TGTGCCAGCAGGCCGACAATGAATCTAGGCTACACCTTC.

The rearrangement uses TRBV28 and TRBJ1-1; D gene uncertain. Looked up from germline, CDR1 is MDHEN and CDR2 is SYDVKM. V gave up 1 base and J gave up 7 bases, with 10 bases separating them. There are 13 residues in the CDR3. The CDR3 coding sequence is TGTGCCAGCAGTTTATCTTGGGCGGGTGAAGCTTTCTTT. Protein: CASSLSWAGEAFF.

This clone appeared a single time. The chain links TRBV25-1 to TRBJ2-1, with a weak D call TRBD2 (5 bases). CDR1 MGHDK and CDR2 SYGVNS come from the germline V gene. This CDR3 has 13 amino acids. V was trimmed by 8 bases and J by 8 bases, leaving 16 bases between them. The CDR3 loop is CASGSGVVDEQFF. The CDR3 coding sequence is TGTGCCAGCGGATCCGGGGTCGTCGATGAGCAGTTCTTC.